The sequence of this T cell receptor beta chain was determined in a study of blood T cell repertoires in COVID-19. Looking at the study overall: T cells, B-cell-depleted T cells, or PBMCs supplied cDNA or gDNA.

CDR1 is KGHDR and CDR2 is SFDVKD in the germline V gene. Between the trimmed V and J ends, which lost 2 bases and 4 bases, there was a span of 15 bases. The CDR3 consists of 16 residues. The table came from immunoSEQ multiplex PCR; TCRdb's copy has only in-frame clones and leaves some out. This sample yields over 85,000 clones, of which about 85% are seen a single time; around 4.5% belongs to the top ten. This clonotype was sampled from a man between 65 and 85 years old with acute or convalescent COVID-19. This sequence joins TRBV24-1 and TRBJ2-3; perhaps TRBD1 as D (6 bases). Sequences were obtained from peripheral blood. The CDR3 protein is CATSDYTGTLADTQYF. The DNA for the CDR3 is TGTGCCACCAGTGATTATACCGGGACACTTGCAGATACGCAGTATTTT.